This TCR beta chain comes out of a study of cytomegalovirus exposure and HLA in healthy donors. Broader study findings: CMV antigen specificity of three CMV-associated chains was confirmed in vitro. A later analysis found TCR association rates differed by HLA locus, highest for DRB1 and lowest for HLA-C. Sequencing artifact likely explains a cluster of highly shared sequence variants.

Of note for this clone: The antigen is not known.

The PCR made use of 60 Vbeta and 13 Jbeta primers. The method was immunoSEQ multiplex PCR; TCRdb's version includes in-frame clones alone and lacks a portion of them. This table holds fewer than 200,000 clones, 70% to 80% found once. The CDR3 sequence is 15 residues long. The germline CDR1 and CDR2 sequences are SGHDT and YYEEEE. The V segment lost 2 bases and the J segment 2 bases; nucleotides outside the gene matches: 6. The source of this sequence is a female donor in good health and CMV-seronegative. The chain is built from TRBV5-6 and TRBJ2-7; 8 bases map to TRBD1. Sequences were obtained from PBMCs. The CDR3 DNA reads as TGTGCCAGCAGCTTAGGGACAGGATCTACCTACGAGCAGTACTTC. This codes for CASSLGTGSTYEQYF.